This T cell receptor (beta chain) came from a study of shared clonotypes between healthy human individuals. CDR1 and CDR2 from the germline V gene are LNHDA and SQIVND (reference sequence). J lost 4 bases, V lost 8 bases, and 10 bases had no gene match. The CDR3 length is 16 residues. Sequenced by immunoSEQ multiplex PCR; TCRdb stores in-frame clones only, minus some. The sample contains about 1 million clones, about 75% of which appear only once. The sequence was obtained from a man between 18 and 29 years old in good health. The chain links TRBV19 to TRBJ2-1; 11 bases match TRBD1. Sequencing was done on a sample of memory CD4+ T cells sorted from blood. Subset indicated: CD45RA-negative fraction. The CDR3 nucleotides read TGTGCCAGTGAACCCCGGGACAGGGGGTATTACAATGAGCAGTTCTTC. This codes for CASEPRDRGYYNEQFF.